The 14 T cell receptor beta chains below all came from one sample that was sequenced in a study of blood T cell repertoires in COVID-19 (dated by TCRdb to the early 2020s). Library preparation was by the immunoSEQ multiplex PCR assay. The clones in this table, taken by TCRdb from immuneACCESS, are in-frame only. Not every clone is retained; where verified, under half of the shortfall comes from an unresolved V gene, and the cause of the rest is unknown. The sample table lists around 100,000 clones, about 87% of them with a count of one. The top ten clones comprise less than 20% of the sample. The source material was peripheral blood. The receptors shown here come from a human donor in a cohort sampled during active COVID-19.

The CDR3 here is CASSQRVFDNEQFF. The CDR3 DNA reads as TGTGCCAGCAGCCAAAGAGTCTTCGATAATGAGCAGTTCTTC. The V and J genes are TRBV21-1 and TRBJ2-1; TRBD2 reflects the table's D call only, with no check against the DNA. TRBV21-1 is reported as a pseudogene. This CDR3 is 14 amino acids long.

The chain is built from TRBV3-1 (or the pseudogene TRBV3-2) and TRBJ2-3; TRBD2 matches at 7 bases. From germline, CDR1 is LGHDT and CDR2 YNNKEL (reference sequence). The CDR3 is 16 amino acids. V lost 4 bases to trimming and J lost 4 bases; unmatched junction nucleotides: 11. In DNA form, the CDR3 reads TGTGCCAGCAGCCCCCGGGAGGTGGTCGGGTCAGATACGCAGTATTTT. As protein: CASSPREVVGSDTQYF.

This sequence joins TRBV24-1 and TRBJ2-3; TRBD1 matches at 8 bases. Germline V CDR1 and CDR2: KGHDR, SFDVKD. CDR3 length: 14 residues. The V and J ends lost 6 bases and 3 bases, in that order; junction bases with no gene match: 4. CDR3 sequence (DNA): TGTGCCACCAGTCGGACAGGGTCGACAGATACGCAGTATTTT. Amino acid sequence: CATSRTGSTDTQYF.

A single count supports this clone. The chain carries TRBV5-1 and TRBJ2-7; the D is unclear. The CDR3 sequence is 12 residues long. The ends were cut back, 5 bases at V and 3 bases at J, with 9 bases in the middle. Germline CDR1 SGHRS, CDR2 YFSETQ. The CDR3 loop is CASRIPGYEQYF. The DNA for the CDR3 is TGCGCCAGCAGGATTCCGGGCTACGAGCAGTACTTC.

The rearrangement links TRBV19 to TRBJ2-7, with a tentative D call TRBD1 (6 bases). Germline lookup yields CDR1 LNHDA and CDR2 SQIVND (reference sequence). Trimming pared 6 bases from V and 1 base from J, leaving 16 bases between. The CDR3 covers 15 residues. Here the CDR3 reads CASSWATRGSYEQYF. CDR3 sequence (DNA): TGTGCCAGTAGCTGGGCGACCAGGGGATCCTACGAGCAGTACTTC.

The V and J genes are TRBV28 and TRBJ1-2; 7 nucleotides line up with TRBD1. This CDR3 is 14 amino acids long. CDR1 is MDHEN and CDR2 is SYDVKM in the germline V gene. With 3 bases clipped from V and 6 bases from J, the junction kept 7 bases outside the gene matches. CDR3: CASSLYDRADGYTF. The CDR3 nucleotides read TGTGCCAGCAGTTTGTACGACAGGGCCGATGGCTACACCTTC.

Written as DNA, the CDR3 is TGTGCCAGCAGTACGCCGACAACTTACGAGCAGTACTTC. Encoded protein: CASSTPTTYEQYF. The chain carries TRBV28 and TRBJ2-7; the D is unclear. This CDR3 has 13 residues. Germline CDR1 and CDR2: MDHEN and SYDVKM. V was shortened by 5 bases and J by 4 bases, with 12 bases between the two germline ends.

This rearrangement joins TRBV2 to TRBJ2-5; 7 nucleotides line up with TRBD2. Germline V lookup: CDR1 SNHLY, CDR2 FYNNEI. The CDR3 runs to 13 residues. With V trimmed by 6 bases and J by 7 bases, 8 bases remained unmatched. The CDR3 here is CASSVLADSTQYF. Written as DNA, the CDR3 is TGTGCCAGCAGCGTCCTAGCGGATTCGACCCAGTACTTC.

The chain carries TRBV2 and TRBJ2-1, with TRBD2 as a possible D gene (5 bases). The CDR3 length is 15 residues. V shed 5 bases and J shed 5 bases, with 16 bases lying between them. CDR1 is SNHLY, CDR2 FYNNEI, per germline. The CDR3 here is CASSTLGGPNNEQFF. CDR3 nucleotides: TGTGCCAGCAGTACACTGGGCGGGCCCAACAATGAGCAGTTCTTC.

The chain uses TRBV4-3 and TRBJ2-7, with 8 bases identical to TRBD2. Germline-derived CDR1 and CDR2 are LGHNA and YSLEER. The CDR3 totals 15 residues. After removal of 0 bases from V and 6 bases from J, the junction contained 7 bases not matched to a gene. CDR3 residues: CASSQDQAGLGEQYF. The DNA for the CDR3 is TGCGCCAGCAGCCAAGATCAGGCGGGACTAGGCGAGCAGTACTTC.

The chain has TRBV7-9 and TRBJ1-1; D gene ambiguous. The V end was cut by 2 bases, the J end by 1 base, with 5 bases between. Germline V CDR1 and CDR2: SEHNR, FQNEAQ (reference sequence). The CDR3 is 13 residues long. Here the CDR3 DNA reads TGTGCCAGCAGCTTATTAGCGAACACTGAAGCTTTCTTT. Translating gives CASSLLANTEAFF.

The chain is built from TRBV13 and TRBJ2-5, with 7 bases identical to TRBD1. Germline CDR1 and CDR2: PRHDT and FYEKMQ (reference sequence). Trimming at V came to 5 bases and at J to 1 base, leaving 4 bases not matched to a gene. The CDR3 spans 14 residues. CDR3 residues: CASSARDSQETQYF. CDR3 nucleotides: TGTGCCAGCAGCGCCCGGGACAGCCAAGAGACCCAGTACTTC.

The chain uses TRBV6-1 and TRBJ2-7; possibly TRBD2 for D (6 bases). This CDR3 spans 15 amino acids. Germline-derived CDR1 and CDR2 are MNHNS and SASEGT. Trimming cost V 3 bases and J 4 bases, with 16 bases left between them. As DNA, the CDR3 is TGTGCCAGCAGTGAGGTACGGGGGAGTGGGTACGAGCAGTACTTC. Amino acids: CASSEVRGSGYEQYF.

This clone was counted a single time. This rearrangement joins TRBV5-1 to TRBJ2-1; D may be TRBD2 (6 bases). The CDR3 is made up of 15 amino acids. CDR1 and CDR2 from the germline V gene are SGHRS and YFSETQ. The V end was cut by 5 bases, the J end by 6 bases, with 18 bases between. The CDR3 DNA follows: TGCGCCAGCAGAGGTGGTGCGGCGGGAAGCAATGAGCAGTTCTTC. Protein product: CASRGGAAGSNEQFF.